The 18 T cell receptor beta chains in this list originate from one sample, sequenced in a study of CD8+ T cells in alopecia areata. Sequencing used cDNA as its template, made by extracting RNA and reverse transcribing it. Here immunoSEQ multiplex PCR was the method, and the copy in TCRdb shows in-frame clones only, minus some. The sample lists about 110,000 clones, 59% seen once, with 20% in the top ten. The source material was CD8+ T cells sorted from blood. These receptors were collected from a human donor in good health.

The chain joins TRBV7-8 to TRBJ1-1; D remains ambiguous. From germline, CDR1 is SGHVS and CDR2 FQNEAQ. The CDR3 is made up of 13 amino acids. Trimming removed 2 bases at V and 9 bases at J, with 13 bases between. DNA for the CDR3: TGTGCCAGCAGCTTAACCCCGGCAGGTAAAGCTTTCTTT. Translation gives CASSLTPAGKAFF. Filled out from reference TRBV7-8 and TRBJ1-1, the complete variable domain reads GAGVSQSPRYKVAKRGQDVALRCDPISGHVSLFWYQQALGQGPEFLTYFQNEAQLDKSGLPSDRFFAERPEGSVSTLKIQRTQQEDSAVYLCASSLTPAGKAFFGQGTRLTVV.

V gene TRBV29-1 combines with J gene TRBJ2-7; 11 nucleotides agree with TRBD1. Trimming removed 5 bases from V and 3 bases from J; junction bases left unmatched: 3. The CDR3 is made up of 13 amino acids. Germline V gene sequence: CDR1 SQVTM, CDR2 ANQGSEA. In DNA form, the CDR3 reads TGCAGCGTTATGGGACAGGGGGGCTACGAGCAGTACTTC. It is translated as CSVMGQGGYEQYF.

This clone turned up a few times. V is TRBV2 and J is TRBJ2-1; D gene uncertain. CDR1 and CDR2 from the germline V gene are SNHLY and FYNNEI. Trimming pared 7 bases from V and 7 bases from J, leaving 20 bases between. This CDR3 has 15 residues. This CDR3 is CASKVYPVGWNEQFF. The CDR3 DNA sequence: TGTGCCAGCAAGGTCTACCCGGTGGGGTGGAATGAGCAGTTCTTC.

This sequence joins TRBV25-1 and TRBJ2-1, with TRBD1 as a possible D gene (6 bases). V lost 1 base to trimming and J lost 8 bases, with 21 bases between them. The germline V gene encodes CDR1 MGHDK and CDR2 SYGVNS. The CDR3 loop spans 17 amino acids. The CDR3 region has the DNA TGTGCCAGCAGTGAATCAGGGGCGAAGGGGCCGACCGATGAGCAGTTCTTC. Translation: CASSESGAKGPTDEQFF.

The V and J genes are TRBV9 and TRBJ1-1; D gene ambiguous. Germline lookup yields CDR1 SGDLS and CDR2 YYNGEE. Trimming removed 4 bases at V and 0 bases at J, with 13 bases between. The CDR3 is 15 residues long. CDR3 in DNA: TGTGCCAGCAGCCCCAGTGGAGGACTGAACACTGAAGCTTTCTTT. As protein: CASSPSGGLNTEAFF.

This clone turned up a few times. This rearrangement joins TRBV4-2 to TRBJ2-7, with 9 nucleotides matching TRBD2. Trimming took 1 base from V and 3 from J; bases not matched to a gene: 4. From germline, CDR1 is LGHNA and CDR2 YNFKEQ. The CDR3 totals 15 residues. The CDR3 sequence: CASSQGLAEGYEQYF. The CDR3 bases are TGTGCCAGCAGCCAAGGACTAGCGGAGGGCTACGAGCAGTACTTC.

This clone has more than one count but fewer than ten. The chain recombines TRBV2 with TRBJ2-1; D is ambiguous. CDR1 is SNHLY and CDR2 is FYNNEI in the germline V gene. CDR3 length equals 11 residues. With 5 bases removed from V and 4 bases from J, the gap between germline ends came to 3 bases. The CDR3 region has the DNA TGTGCCAGCAGTCCTTACAATGAGCAGTTCTTC. Translation: CASSPYNEQFF.

This clone was seen only a few times. The chain is built from TRBV28 and TRBJ1-1; TRBD1 is a possible D gene (5 bases). V was trimmed by 7 bases and J by 0 bases, leaving 15 bases between them. Germline V gives CDR1 MDHEN, CDR2 SYDVKM. The CDR3 loop spans 15 amino acids. CDR3 region: CASKLHRSMNTEAFF. CDR3 DNA sequence: TGTGCCAGCAAACTGCACAGGAGTATGAACACTGAAGCTTTCTTT.

The chain couples TRBV5-1 to TRBJ1-1; D is undetermined. V gave up 4 bases and J gave up 1 base, with 11 bases separating them. Germline V gene sequence: CDR1 SGHRS, CDR2 YFSETQ. The CDR3 contains 14 residues. Written as DNA, the CDR3 is TGCGCCAGCAGCCTTTGGGCCTGGAACACTGAAGCTTTCTTT. Residues: CASSLWAWNTEAFF.

The chain couples TRBV15 to TRBJ2-5, with a tentative D call TRBD2 (5 bases). Trimming removed 4 bases at V and 2 bases at J, with 14 bases between. The CDR3 length is 15 residues. Germline V lookup: CDR1 LNHNV, CDR2 YYDKDF (reference sequence). The CDR3 sequence is CATSNPSGVQETQYF. As DNA, the CDR3 is TGTGCCACCAGCAATCCGAGCGGTGTACAAGAGACCCAGTACTTC.

In this sample, this clone turned up a few times. In DNA, the CDR3 is TGTGCCAGCAGTGAGGACAGGGACTATGGCTACACCTTC. As protein: CASSEDRDYGYTF. V gene TRBV2 combines with J gene TRBJ1-2, with TRBD1 identical over 8 bases. After removal of 3 bases from V and 3 bases from J, the junction contained 0 bases not matched to a gene. The CDR3 has 13 residues. CDR1 SNHLY and CDR2 FYNNEI come from the germline V gene.

The chain carries TRBV25-1 and TRBJ2-2; tentatively, D is TRBD1 (6 bases). With 8 bases removed from V and 1 base from J, the gap between germline ends came to 14 bases. Germline V gene lookup returns CDR1 MGHDK and CDR2 SYGVNS. This CDR3 region has 15 residues. The CDR3 DNA is TGTGCCAGCGGTAAACAGGGAGAGAACACCGGGGAGCTGTTTTTT. This encodes CASGKQGENTGELFF.

The chain carries TRBV6-6 and TRBJ2-5; D uncertain. The ends were cut back, 4 bases at V and 5 bases at J, with 8 bases in the middle. This CDR3 comprises 12 residues. The germline gives CDR1 MNHNY, CDR2 SVGAGI (reference sequence). CDR3 region: CASSFPVETQYF. The CDR3 bases are TGTGCCAGCAGTTTCCCGGTGGAGACCCAGTACTTC.

The chain links TRBV4-3 to TRBJ1-3; D ambiguous. Germline V gene lookup returns CDR1 LGHNA and CDR2 YSLEER. The CDR3 extends over 15 amino acids. Trimming shortened V by 7 bases and J by 2 bases, and 15 bases separated the two germline ends. As DNA, the CDR3 is TGCGCCAGCACCCTCGGGGTAGGGCCTGGAAACACCATATATTTT. Its translation is CASTLGVGPGNTIYF.

The chain recombines TRBV27 with TRBJ2-6; TRBD1 or TRBD2 may be the D gene (5 bases each). Per the germline V gene, CDR1 is MNHEY and CDR2 is SMNVEV (reference sequence). The CDR3 loop spans 19 amino acids. Trimming stripped 7 bases from V and 0 bases from J, with 22 bases between. CDR3 protein: CASTAVIGALNSGANVLTF. CDR3 in DNA: TGTGCCAGCACCGCAGTTATCGGGGCCCTGAACTCTGGGGCCAACGTCCTGACTTTC.

The chain combines TRBV13 with TRBJ1-1; 9 nucleotides align to TRBD1. This CDR3 region has 14 residues. V was clipped by 5 bases and J by 12 bases; unmatched bases: 13. CDR1 and CDR2 from the germline V gene are PRHDT and FYEKMQ (reference sequence). The CDR3, as DNA: TGTGCCAGCAGCCCCTGGGACAGGGCTTTTGGGTCTTTCTTT. Its protein product is CASSPWDRAFGSFF.

The chain couples TRBV9 to TRBJ2-3; TRBD1 matches at 10 bases. The J segment lost 5 bases and the V segment lost 1 base, leaving 10 bases of the junction unmatched. This CDR3 has 17 residues. Germline V gives CDR1 SGDLS, CDR2 YYNGEE. The CDR3 sequence is CASSVMYDRGLEDTQYF. DNA of the CDR3: TGTGCCAGCAGCGTAATGTATGACAGGGGGCTCGAAGATACGCAGTATTTT.

This clone appeared once. This chain connects TRBV5-1 to TRBJ2-7, with D tentatively TRBD1 or TRBD2 (5 bases each). The CDR3 length is 15 residues. Germline V gives CDR1 SGHRS, CDR2 YFSETQ. With 1 base removed from V and 3 bases from J, the gap between germline ends came to 14 bases. CDR3 sequence reads: CASSLIQTGGYEQYF. The CDR3 DNA reads as TGCGCCAGCAGCTTGATCCAGACTGGGGGCTACGAGCAGTACTTC.